The T cell receptor (beta chain) under discussion was sequenced for a study of cytomegalovirus exposure and HLA in healthy donors. Whole-study results and caveats: For most subjects, TCR beta sequences were reported to predict HLA-A and HLA-B alleles with accuracy.

The primer mix had 60 Vbeta and 13 Jbeta primers. Measured with immunoSEQ multiplex PCR; TCRdb has only the in-frame clones, and not every one. This table has more than 100,000 clones, around 72% appearing once. With respect to this clone: The target antigen is unknown.

This CDR3 is 15 amino acids long. Germline CDR1 is SGHAT and CDR2 is FQNNGV. V lost 5 bases and J lost 0; bases outside the gene matches: 6. The specimen was PBMCs. The source is a middle-aged woman in good health and CMV-seropositive. This chain connects TRBV11-2 to TRBJ1-1; 7 bases align to TRBD1. CDR3 loop: CASSPWGQMNTEAFF. In DNA form, the CDR3 reads TGTGCCAGCAGCCCCTGGGGACAGATGAACACTGAAGCTTTCTTT.